This TCR beta chain is drawn from a study of cytomegalovirus exposure and HLA in healthy donors. Overall study findings and caveats: Follow-up analysis seemed to connect common viral pathogens with several of the most significant clusters identified. The authors confirmed in vitro that a few CMV-associated chains were specific for CMV antigens. As was reported, the HLA-A and HLA-B alleles of most subjects were accurately predicted from TCR beta sequences.

This clone was counted once. Its matching antigen is unknown. This CDR3 region has 17 residues. V was clipped by 0 bases and J by 0 bases, with 12 bases between them. The V gene's germline CDR1 is ENHRY and CDR2 SYGVKD. 60 Vbeta and 13 Jbeta primers were used in PCR. TCRdb keeps only in-frame clones here, not all; method: immunoSEQ multiplex PCR. The table has 130,000 to 150,000 clones, around 80% seen once. This TCR derives from a male donor in good health and CMV-seropositive. The chain carries TRBV10-3 and TRBJ1-5; possible D gene TRBD1, 6 bases. The sequenced sample consisted of PBMCs. CDR3 residues: CAISESVTGNSNQPQHF. The CDR3 coding sequence is TGTGCCATCAGTGAGTCAGTTACAGGGAATAGCAATCAGCCCCAGCATTTT.